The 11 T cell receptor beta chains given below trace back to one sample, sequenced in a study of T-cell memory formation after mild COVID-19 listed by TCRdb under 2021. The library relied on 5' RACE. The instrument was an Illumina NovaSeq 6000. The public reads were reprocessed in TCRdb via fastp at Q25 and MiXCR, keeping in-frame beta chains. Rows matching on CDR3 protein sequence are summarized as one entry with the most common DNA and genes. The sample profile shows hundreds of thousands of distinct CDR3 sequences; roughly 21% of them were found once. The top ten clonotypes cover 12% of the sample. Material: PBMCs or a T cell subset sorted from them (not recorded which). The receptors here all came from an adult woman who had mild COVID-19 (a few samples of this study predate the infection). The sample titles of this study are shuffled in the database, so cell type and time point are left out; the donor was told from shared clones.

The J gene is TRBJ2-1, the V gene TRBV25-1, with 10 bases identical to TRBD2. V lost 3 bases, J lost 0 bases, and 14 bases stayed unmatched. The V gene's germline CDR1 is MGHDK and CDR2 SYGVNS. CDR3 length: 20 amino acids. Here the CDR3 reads CASSDPHSSLAGASYNEQFF. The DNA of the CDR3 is TGTGCCAGCAGTGATCCACACAGCTCTCTAGCGGGGGCCTCCTACAATGAGCAGTTCTTC. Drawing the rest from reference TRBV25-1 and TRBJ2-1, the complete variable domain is EADIYQTPRYLVIGTGKKITLECSQTMGHDKMYWYQQDPGMELHLIHYSYGVNSTEKGDLSSESTVSRIRTEHFPLTLESARPSHTSQYLCASSDPHSSLAGASYNEQFFGPGTRLTVL.

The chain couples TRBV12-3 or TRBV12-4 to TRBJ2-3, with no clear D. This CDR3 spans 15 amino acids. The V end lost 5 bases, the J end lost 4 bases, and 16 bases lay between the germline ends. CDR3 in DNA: TGTGCCAGCAGTCTCTCCGCGTGGAATCCAGATACGCAGTATTTT. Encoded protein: CASSLSAWNPDTQYF.

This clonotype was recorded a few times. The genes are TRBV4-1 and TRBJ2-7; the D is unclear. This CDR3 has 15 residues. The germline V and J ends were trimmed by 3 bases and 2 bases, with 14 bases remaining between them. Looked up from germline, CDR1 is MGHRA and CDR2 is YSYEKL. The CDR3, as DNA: TGCGCCAGCAGCCACACAGCTTCTCCCGCCTACGAGCAGTACTTC. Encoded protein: CASSHTASPAYEQYF.

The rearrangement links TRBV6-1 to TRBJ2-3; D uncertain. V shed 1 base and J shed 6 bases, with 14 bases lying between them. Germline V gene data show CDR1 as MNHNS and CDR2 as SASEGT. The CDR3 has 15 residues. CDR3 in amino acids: CASSEGPLFTDTQYF. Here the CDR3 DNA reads TGTGCCAGCAGTGAAGGTCCCCTTTTCACCGATACGCAGTATTTT.

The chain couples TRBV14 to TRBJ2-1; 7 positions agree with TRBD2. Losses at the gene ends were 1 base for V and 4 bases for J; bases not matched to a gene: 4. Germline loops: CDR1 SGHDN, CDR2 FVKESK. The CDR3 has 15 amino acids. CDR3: CASSQVSGAYNEQFF. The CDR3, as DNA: TGTGCCAGCAGCCAAGTGAGCGGGGCATACAATGAGCAGTTCTTC.

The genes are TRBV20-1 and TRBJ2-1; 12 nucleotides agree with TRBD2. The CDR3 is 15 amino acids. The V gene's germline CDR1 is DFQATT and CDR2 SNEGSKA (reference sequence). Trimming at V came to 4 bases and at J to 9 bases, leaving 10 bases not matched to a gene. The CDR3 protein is CSATSRLAGVGEQFF. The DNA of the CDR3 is TGCAGTGCTACCTCAAGACTAGCGGGAGTGGGTGAGCAGTTCTTC.

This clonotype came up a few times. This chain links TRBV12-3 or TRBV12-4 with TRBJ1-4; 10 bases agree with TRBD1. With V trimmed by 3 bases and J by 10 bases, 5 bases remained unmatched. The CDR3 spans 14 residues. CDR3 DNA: TGTGCCAGCAGTTTCCGGGACAGGGGAGGAAAACTGTTTTTT. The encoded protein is CASSFRDRGGKLFF.

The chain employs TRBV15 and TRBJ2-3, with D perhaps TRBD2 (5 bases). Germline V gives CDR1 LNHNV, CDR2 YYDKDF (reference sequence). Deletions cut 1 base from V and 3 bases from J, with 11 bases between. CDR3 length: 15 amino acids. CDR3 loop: CATSRGPGGTDTQYF. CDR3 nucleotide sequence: TGTGCCACCAGCAGAGGCCCGGGCGGGACAGATACGCAGTATTTT.

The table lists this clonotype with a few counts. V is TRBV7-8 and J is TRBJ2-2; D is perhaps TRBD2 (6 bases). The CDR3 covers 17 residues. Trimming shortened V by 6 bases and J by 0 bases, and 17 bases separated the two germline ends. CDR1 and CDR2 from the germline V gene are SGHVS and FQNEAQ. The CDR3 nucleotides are TGTGCCAGCAGTCCTCATACGGGGGTGACGAACACCGGGGAGCTGTTTTTT. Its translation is CASSPHTGVTNTGELFF. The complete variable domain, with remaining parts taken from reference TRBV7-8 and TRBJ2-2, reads GAGVSQSPRYKVAKRGQDVALRCDPISGHVSLFWYQQALGQGPEFLTYFQNEAQLDKSGLPSDRFFAERPEGSVSTLKIQRTQQEDSAVYLCASSPHTGVTNTGELFFGEGSRLTVL.

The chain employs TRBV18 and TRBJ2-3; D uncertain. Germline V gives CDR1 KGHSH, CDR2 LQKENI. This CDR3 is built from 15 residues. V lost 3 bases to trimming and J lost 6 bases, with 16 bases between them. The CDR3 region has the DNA TGTGCCAGCTCACCGACAAACACACCGAGTGATACGCAGTATTTT. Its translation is CASSPTNTPSDTQYF.

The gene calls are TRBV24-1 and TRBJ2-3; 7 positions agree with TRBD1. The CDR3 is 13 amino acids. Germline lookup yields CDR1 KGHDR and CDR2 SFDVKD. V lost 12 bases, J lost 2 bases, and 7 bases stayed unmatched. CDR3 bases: TGTGCCGCCCGGGACAGATTCACAGATACGCAGTATTTT. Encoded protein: CAARDRFTDTQYF.